These 11 T cell receptor beta chains came from one sample sequenced in a study of blood T cells in healthy people across ages. The use of a sample-barcoded 5' primer and a J-beta primer mix characterized a second PCR of about 7 to 12 cycles. One entry per CDR3 protein results from TCRdb running MiXCR on the 5' RACE reads. The profile shows about 1.5 million distinct CDR3 sequences, roughly 43% of them singletons. The sequenced material came from blood. Source of these receptors: a woman between 18 and 29 years old in good health.

This chain links TRBV24-1 with TRBJ2-1, with TRBD2 identical over 14 bases. CDR1 and CDR2 from the germline V gene are KGHDR and SFDVKD. Losses at the gene ends were 5 bases for V and 1 base for J; bases not matched to a gene: 3. The CDR3 has 17 residues. The DNA of the CDR3 is TGTGCCACCAGTGGACTAGCGGGAGGGGGGTCCTACAATGAGCAGTTCTTC. Protein product: CATSGLAGGGSYNEQFF.

V and J are TRBV2 and TRBJ1-1; no definite D call. The CDR3 contains 13 residues. Trimming stripped 4 bases from V and 1 base from J, with 7 bases between. The germline gives CDR1 SNHLY, CDR2 FYNNEI. CDR3 loop: CASSAERNTEAFF. Here the CDR3 DNA reads TGTGCCAGCAGTGCGGAAAGGAACACTGAAGCTTTCTTT.

V gene TRBV5-1 combines with J gene TRBJ1-1; 8 positions agree with TRBD1. The CDR3 runs 16 residues. J gave up 3 bases and V 4 bases, and 11 bases lay outside the gene matches. CDR1 SGHRS and CDR2 YFSETQ come from the germline V gene. CDR3 protein: CASSDGQGLRDTEAFF. DNA of the CDR3: TGCGCCAGCAGCGACGGACAGGGCCTGAGGGACACTGAAGCTTTCTTT.

The chain uses TRBV5-1 and TRBJ1-2; no reliable D call. CDR1 and CDR2 (germline): SGHRS, YFSETQ. V was clipped by 8 bases and J by 4 bases, with 15 bases between them. This CDR3 has 13 amino acids. CDR3 loop: CASRPEDLYGYTF. Here the CDR3 DNA reads TGCGCCAGTCGTCCTGAAGACCTCTATGGCTACACCTTC.

This clonotype was found a few times. CDR3 amino acids: CASSPALAGELTDTQYF. The CDR3 DNA is TGTGCCAGCAGCCCAGCCTTAGCGGGAGAACTTACAGATACGCAGTATTTT. The chain employs TRBV7-9 and TRBJ2-3; 9 bases are a match to TRBD2. V dropped 5 bases and J dropped 3; count of bases not matched to a gene: 12. Germline assignment: CDR1 SEHNR and CDR2 FQNEAQ (reference sequence). The CDR3 covers 17 residues.

This clonotype was counted a single time. The chain joins TRBV12-3 or TRBV12-4 to TRBJ2-3; TRBD2 is a possible D gene (5 bases). This CDR3 spans 14 amino acids. V lost 5 bases and J lost 2, with 11 bases in between. The CDR3, as DNA: TGTGCCAGCAGTGGACCGGGGAACACAGATACGCAGTATTTT. Translation: CASSGPGNTDTQYF.

A few counts support this clonotype. The V gene is TRBV6-4, the J gene TRBJ2-1; 7 nucleotides align to TRBD2. The CDR3 consists of 14 residues. In germline, CDR1 is MRHNA, CDR2 SNTAGT. With V trimmed by 4 bases and J by 7 bases, 7 bases remained unmatched. The CDR3 loop reads CASSATWEGNEQFF. The CDR3, as DNA: TGTGCCAGCAGTGCGACGTGGGAGGGGAATGAGCAGTTCTTC.

The rearrangement joins TRBV21-1 to TRBJ2-5; the DNA was not compared with TRBD2, the D call given in the table. TRBV21-1 is a known pseudogene. The CDR3 totals 13 residues. The CDR3 is CASTWGRGETQYF. CDR3 coding DNA: TGTGCCAGCACCTGGGGGAGGGGTGAGACCCAGTACTTC.

This clonotype turned up a few times. For the CDR3, the DNA is TGTGCCAGCAGCTCGCGACTGACAGGGGTGTTTGCGGATACGCAGTATTTT. As protein: CASSSRLTGVFADTQYF. The chain joins TRBV11-2 to TRBJ2-3, with TRBD1 identical over 8 bases. Germline CDR1 and CDR2: SGHAT and FQNNGV. The CDR3 covers 17 residues. Unmatched junction bases numbered 15, after V lost 4 bases and J lost 6 bases.

The J gene is TRBJ1-6, the V gene TRBV5-1; a possible D gene is TRBD1 (5 bases). The V end lost 3 bases, the J end lost 6 bases, and 10 bases lay between the germline ends. Germline V CDR1 and CDR2: SGHRS, YFSETQ. The CDR3 length is 14 residues. CDR3: CASSSAGTNSPLHF. DNA of the CDR3: TGCGCCAGCAGCTCCGCGGGGACTAATTCACCCCTCCACTTT.

This clonotype was picked up a small number of times. This chain joins TRBV2 and TRBJ1-5; D is uncertain. The CDR3 extends over 14 amino acids. V was shortened by 2 bases and J by 4 bases, with 9 bases between the two germline ends. Looked up from germline, CDR1 is SNHLY and CDR2 is FYNNEI. CDR3: CASSEMSDNQPQHF. The CDR3 coding sequence is TGTGCCAGCAGTGAAATGTCGGATAATCAGCCCCAGCATTTT.